These T cell receptor beta chains were read from a single sample in a study of control samples from healthy donors and cancer patients. Assay: immunoSEQ multiplex PCR; the TCRdb copy retains only in-frame clones and omits some. The data contain around 30,000 clones, approximately 91% of them singletons. The source material was PBMCs. Every receptor here comes from a man aged 45-60 years with lung cancer. The CDR3 runs from the conserved cysteine through the conserved F or W. D genes are given only for firm matches. Clone size is not always given. Where it is, it says once, few, many or a class for expanded clones.

D	size	J	V	DNA	CDR3
.	.	TRBJ1-2	TRBV12-3/TRBV12-4	TGTGCCAGCAGTTTTGGCCGGAACTATGGCTACACCTTC	CASSFGRNYGYTF
TRBD1	.	TRBJ1-4	TRBV5-1	TGCGCCAGCAGCCCGGGACAGACCTCAACTAATGAAAAACTGTTTTTT	CASSPGQTSTNEKLFF
.	.	TRBJ1-6	TRBV3-1/TRBV3-2	TGTGCCAGCAGCCAAGTAGTCCGGTCACCCCTCCACTTT	CASSQVVRSPLHF
TRBD1	.	TRBJ1-1	TRBV6-6	TGTGCCAGCAGAACACGACAGGGGAATGAAGCTTTCTTT	CASRTRQGNEAFF
TRBD1	once	TRBJ2-7	TRBV18	TGTGCCAGCTCATTCCGGACAGGGGGCGGCTACGAGCAGTACTTC	CASSFRTGGGYEQYF
.	.	TRBJ1-1	TRBV5-1	TGCGCCAGCAGCGCACAGGGTTCCAACACTGAAGCTTTCTTT	CASSAQGSNTEAFF
.	.	TRBJ1-2	TRBV6-1	TGTGCCAGCAGTGATGGCAGCTATGGCTACACCTTC	CASSDGSYGYTF
.	.	TRBJ2-5	TRBV6-1	TGTGCCAGCAGCCTGGACAGAAGGTCTTGGGAGTACTTC	CASSLDRRSWEYF
.	.	TRBJ2-1	TRBV28	TGTGCCAGCAGTTTATTCGGGGGTTCTACCTACAATGAGCAGTTCTTC	CASSLFGGSTYNEQFF
.	.	TRBJ2-5	TRBV10-2	TGCGCCAGCAGTGACACGCGGGAGACCCAGTACTTC	CASSDTRETQYF
.	once	TRBJ1-4	TRBV5-3	TGTGCCAGAAGCTTGATCAATCAGGTCGATGAAAAACTGTTTTTT	CARSLINQVDEKLFF
.	.	TRBJ2-3	TRBV2	TGTGCCAGCAGTGAAGGCGGCTCCTCAGCCGGTAGCACAGATACGCAGTATTTT	CASSEGGSSAGSTDTQYF
.	few	TRBJ1-5	TRBV18	TGTGCCAGCTCACCCGGACAGCGTGCCAGAACTTATCAGCCCCAGCATTTT	CASSPGQRARTYQPQHF
TRBD2	.	TRBJ2-7	TRBV7-9	TGTGCCAGCAGCTTCCAAGCGGGGGGGCTTGAGCAGTACTTC	CASSFQAGGLEQYF
.	.	TRBJ2-5	TRBV6-1	TGTGCCAGCAGGACAGGATTCCAAGAGACCCAGTACTTC	CASRTGFQETQYF
TRBD1	.	TRBJ2-4	TRBV7-2	TGTGCCAGCAGCGCGGACAGGTTTGCGAACATTCAGTACTTC	CASSADRFANIQYF
.	.	TRBJ1-2	TRBV5-4	TGTGCCAGCACCGGCGGAGGGGGACGACTATACGGCTACACCTTC	CASTGGGGRLYGYTF
.	.	TRBJ2-7	TRBV14	TGTGCCAGCAGCCAAGATCGGTGGTACGAACAGTACTTC	CASSQDRWYEQYF
.	few	TRBJ2-7	TRBV7-9	TGTGCCAGCAGCCCCCCGACCGACGAGCAGTACTTC	CASSPPTDEQYF
.	.	TRBJ2-5	TRBV29-1	TGCAGCGTGGAAGGACAGCTCGGTGGAGAGACCCAGTACTTC	CSVEGQLGGETQYF
.	.	TRBJ2-4	TRBV5-1	TGCGCCAGCAGCTTGGGTCGGTTCAGCGGCAAAAACATTCAGTACTTC	CASSLGRFSGKNIQYF
.	.	TRBJ1-5	TRBV19	TGTGCCAGTAGTATGGGGACTTTGGGCCGTCAGCCCCAGCATTTT	CASSMGTLGRQPQHF
.	once	TRBJ1-5	TRBV7-2	TGTGCCAGCAGCTTCACCAACAATCAGCCCCAGCATTTT	CASSFTNNQPQHF
.	.	TRBJ2-1	TRBV10-3	TGTGCCATCAGGGGGGATGGGGGTAATGAGCAGTTCTTC	CAIRGDGGNEQFF
.	.	TRBJ2-2	TRBV6-4	TGTGCCAGCCGAAGGACGGCAAACACCGGGGAGCTGTTTTTT	CASRRTANTGELFF
.	.	TRBJ1-2	TRBV5-6	TGTGCCAGCAGCTTGGATCGCACGTATAACTTTAACTATGGCTACACCTTC	CASSLDRTYNFNYGYTF
.	.	TRBJ1-1	TRBV10-3	TGTGCCATCAGGAACCGCAGCGGCACTGAAGCTTTCTTT	CAIRNRSGTEAFF
.	.	TRBJ1-1	TRBV7-2	TGTGCCAGCAGCTTACAATTCTGGAACACTGAAGCTTTCTTT	CASSLQFWNTEAFF
TRBD2	.	TRBJ2-1	TRBV5-1	TGCGCCAGCTCCCGGGGCGGGGGGGACCTCTACAATGAGCAGTTCTTC	CASSRGGGDLYNEQFF
.	.	TRBJ2-2	TRBV11-1	TGTGCCAGCAGCTTAGACAGGGCCTCCGGGGAGCTGTTTTTT	CASSLDRASGELFF
.	.	TRBJ1-1	TRBV6-1	TGTGCCAGCAGTGAGGGCAGGGGTGGGTTTGAAGCTTTCTTT	CASSEGRGGFEAFF
.	.	TRBJ1-3	TRBV12-3/TRBV12-4	TGTGCCAGCAGTTTATCGACTGGAAACACCATATATTTT	CASSLSTGNTIYF
.	.	TRBJ2-7	TRBV3-1/TRBV3-2	TGTGCCAGCAGCCAAGGACAGCCCTACGAGCAGTACTTC	CASSQGQPYEQYF
.	.	TRBJ1-2	TRBV9	TGTGCCAGCAGCCAAATGAGTCGGGGGGACCTGAACTATGGCTACACCTTC	CASSQMSRGDLNYGYTF
.	.	TRBJ2-3	TRBV9	TGTGCCAGCAGCGCATTTGACAGCACAGATACGCAGTATTTT	CASSAFDSTDTQYF
.	.	TRBJ2-7	TRBV28	TGTGCCAGCACCGGGTTCCGCTCCTACGAGCAGTACTTC	CASTGFRSYEQYF
.	.	TRBJ1-6	TRBV5-8	TGTGCCAGCAGCACCCGGGGGGGTTCACCCCTCCACTTT	CASSTRGGSPLHF
TRBD1	.	TRBJ1-5	TRBV2	TGTGCCAGCAGAGCGTCAGGGGGTTATCAGCCCCAGCATTTT	CASRASGGYQPQHF